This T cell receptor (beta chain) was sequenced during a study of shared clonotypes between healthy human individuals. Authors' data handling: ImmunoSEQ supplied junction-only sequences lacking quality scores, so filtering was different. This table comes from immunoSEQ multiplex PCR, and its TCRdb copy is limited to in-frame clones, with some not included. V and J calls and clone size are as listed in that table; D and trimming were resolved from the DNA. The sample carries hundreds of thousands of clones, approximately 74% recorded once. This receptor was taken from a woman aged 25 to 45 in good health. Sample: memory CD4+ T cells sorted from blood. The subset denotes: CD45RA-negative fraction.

The CDR3 loop reads CASGTNTDTQYF. The CDR3, as DNA: TGTGCCAGCGGGACGAACACAGATACGCAGTATTTT. The rearrangement links TRBV6-5 to TRBJ2-3; tentatively, D is TRBD1 or TRBD2 (5 bases each). The V end lost 8 bases, the J end lost 2 bases, and 8 bases lay between the germline ends. This CDR3 is built from 12 residues. Germline lookup yields CDR1 MNHEY and CDR2 SVGAGI.